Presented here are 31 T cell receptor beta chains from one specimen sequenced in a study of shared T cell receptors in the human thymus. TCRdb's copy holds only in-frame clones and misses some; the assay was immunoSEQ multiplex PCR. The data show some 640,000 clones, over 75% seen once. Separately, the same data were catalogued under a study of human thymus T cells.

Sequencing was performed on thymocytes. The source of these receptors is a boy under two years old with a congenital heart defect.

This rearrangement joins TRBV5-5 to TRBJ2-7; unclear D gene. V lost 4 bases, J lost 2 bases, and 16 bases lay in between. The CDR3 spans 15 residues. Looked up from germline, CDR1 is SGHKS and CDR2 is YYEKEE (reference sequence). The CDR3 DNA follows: TGTGCCAGCAGCCCCCTTGCGCCACCGCCCTACGAGCAGTACTTC. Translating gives CASSPLAPPPYEQYF.

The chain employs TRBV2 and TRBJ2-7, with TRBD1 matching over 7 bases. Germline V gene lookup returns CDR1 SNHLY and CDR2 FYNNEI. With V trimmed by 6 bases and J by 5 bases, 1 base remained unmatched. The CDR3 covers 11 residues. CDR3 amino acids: CASRDRDEQYF. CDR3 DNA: TGTGCCAGCAGAGACAGGGACGAGCAGTACTTC.

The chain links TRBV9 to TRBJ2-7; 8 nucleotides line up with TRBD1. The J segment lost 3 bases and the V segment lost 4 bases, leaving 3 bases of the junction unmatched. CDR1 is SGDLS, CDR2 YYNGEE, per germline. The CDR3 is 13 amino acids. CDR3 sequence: CASSRDRGYEQYF. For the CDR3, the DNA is TGTGCCAGCAGCCGAGACAGGGGCTACGAGCAGTACTTC.

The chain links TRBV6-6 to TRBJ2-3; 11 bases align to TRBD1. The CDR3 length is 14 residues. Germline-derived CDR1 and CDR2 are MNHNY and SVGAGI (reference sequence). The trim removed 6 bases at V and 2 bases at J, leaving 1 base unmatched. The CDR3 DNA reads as TGTGCCAGCAGGGGACAGGGGGTCACAGATACGCAGTATTTT. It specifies CASRGQGVTDTQYF.

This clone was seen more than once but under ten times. This CDR3 reads CASSPPDRAYEQYF. The DNA for the CDR3 is TGTGCCAGCAGTCCCCCGGACAGGGCCTACGAGCAGTACTTC. The chain employs TRBV27 and TRBJ2-7; TRBD1 aligns across 8 bases. CDR3 length: 14 amino acids. The germline V gene encodes CDR1 MNHEY and CDR2 SMNVEV (reference sequence). Unmatched junction bases numbered 5, after V lost 5 bases and J lost 2 bases.

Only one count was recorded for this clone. Written as DNA, the CDR3 is TGTGCCAGCAGCTTACCCGGACACTCGGGCACTGAAGCTTTCTTT. Its translation is CASSLPGHSGTEAFF. The chain uses TRBV5-4 and TRBJ1-1; the D gene is possibly TRBD1 (5 bases). Germline lookup yields CDR1 SGHNT and CDR2 YYREEE (reference sequence). The V and J ends lost 2 bases and 4 bases respectively, with 15 bases between them. The CDR3 extends over 15 amino acids.

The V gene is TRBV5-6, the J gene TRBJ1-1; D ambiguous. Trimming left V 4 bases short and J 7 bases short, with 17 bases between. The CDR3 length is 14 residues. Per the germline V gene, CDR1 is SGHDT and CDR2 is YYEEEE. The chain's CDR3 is CASSPPGSTYEAFF. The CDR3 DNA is TGTGCCAGCAGCCCCCCGGGGAGCACTTATGAAGCTTTCTTT.

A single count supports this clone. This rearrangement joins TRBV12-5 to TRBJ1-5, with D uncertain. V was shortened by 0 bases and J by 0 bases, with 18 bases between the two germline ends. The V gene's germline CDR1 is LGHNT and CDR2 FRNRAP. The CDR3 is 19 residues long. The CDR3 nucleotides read TGTGCTAGTGGTTTGGTACGGTTAGGGAGGCCCTATAGCAATCAGCCCCAGCATTTT. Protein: CASGLVRLGRPYSNQPQHF.

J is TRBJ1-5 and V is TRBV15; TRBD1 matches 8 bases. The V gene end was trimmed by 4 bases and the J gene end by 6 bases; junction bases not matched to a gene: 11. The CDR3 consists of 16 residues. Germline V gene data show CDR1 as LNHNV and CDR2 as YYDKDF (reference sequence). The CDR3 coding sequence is TGTGCCACCAGCACGCAGTGGGGACAGGAGTCTCAGCCCCAGCATTTT. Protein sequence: CATSTQWGQESQPQHF.

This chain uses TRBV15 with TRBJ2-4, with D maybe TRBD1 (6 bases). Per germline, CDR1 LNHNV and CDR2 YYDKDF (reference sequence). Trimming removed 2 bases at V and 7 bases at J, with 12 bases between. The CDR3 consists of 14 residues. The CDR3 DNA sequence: TGTGCCACCAGCAGATCGAAAACAGGGAACATTCAGTACTTC. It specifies CATSRSKTGNIQYF.

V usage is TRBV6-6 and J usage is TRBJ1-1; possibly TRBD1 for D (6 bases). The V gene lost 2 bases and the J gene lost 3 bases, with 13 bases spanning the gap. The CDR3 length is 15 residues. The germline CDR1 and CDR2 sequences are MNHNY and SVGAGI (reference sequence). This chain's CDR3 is CASSYPDRPDTEAFF. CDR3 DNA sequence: TGTGCCAGCAGTTACCCTGACAGGCCCGACACTGAAGCTTTCTTT.

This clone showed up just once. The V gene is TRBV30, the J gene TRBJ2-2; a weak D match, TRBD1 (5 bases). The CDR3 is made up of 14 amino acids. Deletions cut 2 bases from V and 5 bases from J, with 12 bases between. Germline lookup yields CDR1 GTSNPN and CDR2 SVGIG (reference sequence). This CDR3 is CAWSSKGLTGELFF. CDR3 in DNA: TGTGCCTGGAGTTCTAAGGGGCTAACCGGGGAGCTGTTTTTT.

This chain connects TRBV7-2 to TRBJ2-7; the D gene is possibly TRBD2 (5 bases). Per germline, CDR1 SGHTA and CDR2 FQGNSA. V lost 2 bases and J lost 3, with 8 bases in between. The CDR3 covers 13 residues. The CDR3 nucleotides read TGTGCCAGCAGCTTACGGGGTCACTACGAGCAGTACTTC. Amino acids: CASSLRGHYEQYF.

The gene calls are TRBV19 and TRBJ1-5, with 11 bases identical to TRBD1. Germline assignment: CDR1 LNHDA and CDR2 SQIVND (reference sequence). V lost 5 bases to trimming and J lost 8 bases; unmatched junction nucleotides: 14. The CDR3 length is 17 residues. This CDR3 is CASSGEDRGLWQEPQHF. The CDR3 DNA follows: TGTGCCAGTAGTGGGGAGGACAGGGGGCTGTGGCAGGAGCCCCAGCATTTT. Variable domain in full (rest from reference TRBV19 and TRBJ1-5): DGGITQSPKYLFRKEGQNVTLSCEQNLNHDAMYWYRQDPGQGLRLIYYSQIVNDFQKGDIAEGYSVSREKKESFPLTVTSAQKNPTAFYLCASSGEDRGLWQEPQHFGDGTRLSIL.

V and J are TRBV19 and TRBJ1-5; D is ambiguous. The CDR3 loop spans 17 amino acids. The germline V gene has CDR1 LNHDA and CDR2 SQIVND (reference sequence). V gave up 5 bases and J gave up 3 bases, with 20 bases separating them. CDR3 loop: CASSPGRQVSFNQPQHF. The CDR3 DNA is TGTGCCAGTAGTCCAGGTCGGCAGGTGAGTTTCAATCAGCCCCAGCATTTT.

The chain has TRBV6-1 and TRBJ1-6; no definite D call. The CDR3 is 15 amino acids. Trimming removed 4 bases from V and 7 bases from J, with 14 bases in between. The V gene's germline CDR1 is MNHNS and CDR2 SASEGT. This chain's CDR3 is CASSANPRGNSPLHF. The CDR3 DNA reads TGTGCCAGCAGTGCCAACCCCCGGGGAAATTCACCCCTCCACTTT.

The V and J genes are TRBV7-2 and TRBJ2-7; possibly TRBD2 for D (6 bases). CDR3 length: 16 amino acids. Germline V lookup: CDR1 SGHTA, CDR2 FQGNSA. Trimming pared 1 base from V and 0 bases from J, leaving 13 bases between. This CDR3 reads CASSLVAGLNSYEQYF. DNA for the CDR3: TGTGCCAGCAGCTTAGTTGCGGGGCTGAACTCCTACGAGCAGTACTTC.

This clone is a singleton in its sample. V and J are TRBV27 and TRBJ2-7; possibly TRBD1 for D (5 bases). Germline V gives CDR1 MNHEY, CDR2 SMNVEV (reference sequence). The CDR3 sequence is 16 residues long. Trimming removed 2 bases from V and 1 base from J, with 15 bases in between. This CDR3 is CASSLTLDSPSYEQYF. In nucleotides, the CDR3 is TGTGCCAGCAGTTTAACTCTCGACAGCCCTTCCTACGAGCAGTACTTC.

In nucleotides, the CDR3 is TGTGCCAGCAGCCGGACTAGCGGGGGGACCACAGATACGCAGTATTTT. Amino acids: CASSRTSGGTTDTQYF. The V and J genes are TRBV14 and TRBJ2-3; TRBD2 agrees at 14 bases. Germline trimming cut 4 bases from V and 2 bases from J; bases unmatched to any gene: 2. The CDR3 length is 16 residues. The germline gives CDR1 SGHDN, CDR2 FVKESK.

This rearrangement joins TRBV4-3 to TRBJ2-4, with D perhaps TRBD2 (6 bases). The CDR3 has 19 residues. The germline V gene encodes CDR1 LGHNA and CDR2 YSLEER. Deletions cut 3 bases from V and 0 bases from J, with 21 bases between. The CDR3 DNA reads TGCGCCAGCAGCCAGGATTGGACGGGAGTTACCCCAGCCAAAAACATTCAGTACTTC. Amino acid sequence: CASSQDWTGVTPAKNIQYF.

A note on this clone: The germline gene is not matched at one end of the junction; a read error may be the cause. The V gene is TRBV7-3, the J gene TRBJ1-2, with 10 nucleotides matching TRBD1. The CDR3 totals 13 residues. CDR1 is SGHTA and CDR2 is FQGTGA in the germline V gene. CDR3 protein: CASSGSRDRGPKF. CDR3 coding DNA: TGTGCCAGCAGCGGCTCCCGGGACAGGGGACCGAAGTTC.

DNA for the CDR3: TGTGCCAGCAGTGAGAGAGGCTGGACCTGGGACTTGACTTACGAGCAGTACTTC. Protein sequence: CASSERGWTWDLTYEQYF. This chain uses TRBV6-1 with TRBJ2-5, with D perhaps matching TRBD2 (6 bases). The J call may be wrong; the DNA end is better matched by TRBJ2-7. The CDR3 spans 18 residues. CDR1 MNHNS and CDR2 SASEGT come from the germline V gene.

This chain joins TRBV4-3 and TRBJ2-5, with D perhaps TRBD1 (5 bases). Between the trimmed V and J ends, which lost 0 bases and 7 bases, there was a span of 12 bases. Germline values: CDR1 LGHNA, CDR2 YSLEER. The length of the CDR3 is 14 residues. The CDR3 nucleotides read TGCGCCAGCAGCCAAGAACCAGGGTGGGGGACCCAGTACTTC. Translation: CASSQEPGWGTQYF.

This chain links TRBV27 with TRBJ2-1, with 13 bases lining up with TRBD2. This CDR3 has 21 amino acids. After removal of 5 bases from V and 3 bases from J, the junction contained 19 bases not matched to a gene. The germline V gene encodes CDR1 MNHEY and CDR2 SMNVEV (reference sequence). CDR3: CASSHKPRTSGRGNFYNEQFF. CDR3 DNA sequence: TGTGCCAGCAGTCACAAACCTCGGACTAGCGGGAGAGGGAACTTCTACAATGAGCAGTTCTTC.

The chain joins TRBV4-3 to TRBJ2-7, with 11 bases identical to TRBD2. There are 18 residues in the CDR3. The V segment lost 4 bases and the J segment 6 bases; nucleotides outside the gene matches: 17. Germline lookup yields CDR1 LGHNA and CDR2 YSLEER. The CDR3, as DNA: TGCGCCAGCAGCCCTTGTCTAGCGGGGGGCCGAGGGGCAATCGAGCAGTACTTC. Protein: CASSPCLAGGRGAIEQYF.

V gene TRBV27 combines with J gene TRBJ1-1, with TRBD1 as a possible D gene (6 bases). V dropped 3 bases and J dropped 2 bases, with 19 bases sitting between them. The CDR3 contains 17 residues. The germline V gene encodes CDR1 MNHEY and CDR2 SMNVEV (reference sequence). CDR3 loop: CASSLWGGGVQNTEAFF. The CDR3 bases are TGTGCCAGCAGTTTGTGGGGAGGGGGTGTACAAAACACTGAAGCTTTCTTT.

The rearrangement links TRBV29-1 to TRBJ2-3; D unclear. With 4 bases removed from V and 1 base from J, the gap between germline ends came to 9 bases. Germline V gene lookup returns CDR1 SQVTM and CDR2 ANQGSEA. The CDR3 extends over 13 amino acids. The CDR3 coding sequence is TGCAGCGTTGGCGAGCGACGCACAGATACGCAGTATTTT. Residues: CSVGERRTDTQYF.

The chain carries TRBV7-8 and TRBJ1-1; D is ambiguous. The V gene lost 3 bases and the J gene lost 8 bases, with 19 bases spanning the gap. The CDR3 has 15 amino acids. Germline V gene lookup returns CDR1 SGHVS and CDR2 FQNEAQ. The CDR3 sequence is CASSFPDKTEFEAFF. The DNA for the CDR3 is TGTGCCAGCAGCTTCCCAGACAAAACAGAATTCGAAGCTTTCTTT.

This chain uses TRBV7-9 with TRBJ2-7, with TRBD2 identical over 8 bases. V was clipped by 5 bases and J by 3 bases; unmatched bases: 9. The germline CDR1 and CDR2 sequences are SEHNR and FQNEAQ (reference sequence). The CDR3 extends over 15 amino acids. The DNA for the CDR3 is TGTGCCAGCAGCCTCTTCTTGAGCGGGAGCTACGAGCAGTACTTC. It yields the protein CASSLFLSGSYEQYF.

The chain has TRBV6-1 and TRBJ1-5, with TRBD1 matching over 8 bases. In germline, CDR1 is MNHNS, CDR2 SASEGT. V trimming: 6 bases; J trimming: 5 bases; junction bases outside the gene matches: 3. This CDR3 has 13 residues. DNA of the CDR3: TGTGCCAGCAGACAGACAGGGGATCAGCCCCAGCATTTT. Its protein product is CASRQTGDQPQHF.

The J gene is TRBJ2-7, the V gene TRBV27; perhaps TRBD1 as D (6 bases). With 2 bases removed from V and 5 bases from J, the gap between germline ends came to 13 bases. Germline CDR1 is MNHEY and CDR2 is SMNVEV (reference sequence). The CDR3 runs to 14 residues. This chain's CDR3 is CASSLRLHRDEQYF. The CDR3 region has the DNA TGTGCCAGCAGTTTAAGGCTCCACAGGGACGAGCAGTACTTC.